Listed here is a single TCR beta chain. A read error is possible here, since a much larger clone lies one base away. Active moderate-to-severe ophthalmopathy, Clinical Activity Score at least 3, NOSPECS at least 4, under 3 months' duration. Exclusion followed for patients with uncontrolled infection, other autoimmune disease, pregnancy or lactation. Amplification yielded TCR beta CDR3 regions, with RNA transcripts as the source. The primer set for the first-round RT-PCR of the TCR CDR3 was HTBI. TCRdb itself ran the multiplex PCR reads through MiXCR, one entry per CDR3 protein. The sample has about 380,000 distinct CDR3 sequences, about 18% seen once. This sample is drawn from a study of T cells in Graves' hyperthyroidism and ophthalmopathy. The germline gives CDR1 MNHEY, CDR2 SMNVEV (reference sequence). CDR3 length: 12 residues.

The receptor was derived from a man younger than 35 with Graves' ophthalmopathy. Sequencing was done on a sample of blood. This chain uses TRBV27 with TRBJ1-1; no clear D. CDR3 coding DNA: TGTGCCAGCAGTACTAAGCCCACTGAAGCTGTCTTT. This codes for CASSTKPTEAVF.